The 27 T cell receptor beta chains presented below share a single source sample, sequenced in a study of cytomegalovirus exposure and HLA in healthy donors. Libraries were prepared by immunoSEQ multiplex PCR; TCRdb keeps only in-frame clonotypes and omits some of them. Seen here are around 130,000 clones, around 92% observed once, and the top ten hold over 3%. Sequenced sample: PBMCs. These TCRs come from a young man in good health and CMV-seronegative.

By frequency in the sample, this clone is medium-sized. CDR3 sequence reads: CASRKTGGAHGYTF. In DNA form, the CDR3 reads TGTGCCAGCAGGAAGACAGGGGGCGCCCATGGCTACACCTTC. This sequence joins TRBV6-5 and TRBJ1-2; 10 bases are a match to TRBD1. J lost 6 bases, V lost 6 bases, and 7 bases had no gene match. The CDR3 runs to 14 residues. From germline, CDR1 is MNHEY and CDR2 SVGAGI.

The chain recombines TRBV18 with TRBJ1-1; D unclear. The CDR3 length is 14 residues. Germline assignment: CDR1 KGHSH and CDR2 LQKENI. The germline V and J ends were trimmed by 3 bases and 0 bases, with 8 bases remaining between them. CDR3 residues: CASSPIQMNTEAFF. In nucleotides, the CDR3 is TGTGCCAGCTCACCGATACAAATGAACACTGAAGCTTTCTTT.

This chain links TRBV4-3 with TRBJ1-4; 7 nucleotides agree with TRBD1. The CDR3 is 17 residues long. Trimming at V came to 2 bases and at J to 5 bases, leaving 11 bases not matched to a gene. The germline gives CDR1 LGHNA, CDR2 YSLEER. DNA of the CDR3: TGCGCCAGCAGCCAACAAGCCATGGACAGGTGGAATGAAAAACTGTTTTTT. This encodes CASSQQAMDRWNEKLFF.

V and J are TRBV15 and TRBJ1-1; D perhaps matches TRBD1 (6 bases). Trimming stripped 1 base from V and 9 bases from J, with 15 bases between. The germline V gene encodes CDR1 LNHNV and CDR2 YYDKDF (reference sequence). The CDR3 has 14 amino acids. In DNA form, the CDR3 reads TGTGCCACCAGCAGAGCAGGGGCCCGACCCCAAGCTTTCTTT. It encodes CATSRAGARPQAFF.

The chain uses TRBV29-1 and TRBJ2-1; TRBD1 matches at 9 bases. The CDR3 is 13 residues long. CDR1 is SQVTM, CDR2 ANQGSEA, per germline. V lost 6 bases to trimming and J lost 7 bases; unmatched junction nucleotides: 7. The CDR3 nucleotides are TGCAGCGTGGTCCGGGACAGGGTTAATGAGCAGTTCTTC. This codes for CSVVRDRVNEQFF.

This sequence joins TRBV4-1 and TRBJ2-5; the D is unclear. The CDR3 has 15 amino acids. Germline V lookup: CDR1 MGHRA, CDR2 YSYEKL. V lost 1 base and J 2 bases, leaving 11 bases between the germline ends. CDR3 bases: TGCGCCAGCAGCCAAGGCCTCGGGTTACAAGAGACCCAGTACTTC. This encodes CASSQGLGLQETQYF.

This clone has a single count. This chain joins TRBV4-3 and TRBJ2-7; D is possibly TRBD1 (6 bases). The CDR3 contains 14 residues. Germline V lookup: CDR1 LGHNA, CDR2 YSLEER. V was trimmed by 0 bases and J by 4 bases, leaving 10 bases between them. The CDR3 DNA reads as TGCGCCAGCAGCCAAGACACGCAGGGGTACGAGCAGTACTTC. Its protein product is CASSQDTQGYEQYF.

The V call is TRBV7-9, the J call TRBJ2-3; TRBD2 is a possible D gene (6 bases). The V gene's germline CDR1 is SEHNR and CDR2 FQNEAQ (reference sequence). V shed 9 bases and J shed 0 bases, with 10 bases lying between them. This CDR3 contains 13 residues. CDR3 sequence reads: CARRGSSTDTQYF. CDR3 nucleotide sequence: TGTGCCAGACGGGGGAGCAGCACAGATACGCAGTATTTT.

CDR3 in amino acids: CASSPTGASYEQYF. The DNA of the CDR3 is TGTGCCAGCAGCCCAACGGGAGCCTCCTACGAGCAGTACTTC. V usage is TRBV11-3 and J usage is TRBJ2-7; maybe TRBD2 (6 bases). Between the trimmed V and J ends, which lost 5 bases and 0 bases, there was a span of 11 bases. Germline V gene data show CDR1 as SGHNT and CDR2 as YENEEA. The CDR3 covers 14 residues.

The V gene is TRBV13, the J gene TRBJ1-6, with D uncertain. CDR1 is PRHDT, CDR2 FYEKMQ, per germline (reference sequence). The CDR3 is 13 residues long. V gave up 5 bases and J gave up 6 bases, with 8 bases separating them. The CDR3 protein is CASSMGVNSPLHF. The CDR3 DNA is TGTGCCAGCAGCATGGGAGTTAATTCACCCCTCCACTTT.

The CDR3 protein is CASSAQGPSNQPQHF. DNA for the CDR3: TGTGCCAGCAGTGCACAGGGCCCTAGCAATCAGCCCCAGCATTTT. The rearrangement links TRBV27 to TRBJ1-5; D is possibly TRBD1 (6 bases). This CDR3 region has 15 residues. The germline V gene encodes CDR1 MNHEY and CDR2 SMNVEV (reference sequence). Trimming removed 5 bases from V and 0 bases from J, with 11 bases in between.

The CDR3: CASSRAGTRGETQYF. The CDR3 DNA reads TGTGCCAGCAGCAGGGCCGGGACTAGAGGCGAGACCCAGTACTTC. The rearrangement uses TRBV7-2 and TRBJ2-5, with 8 nucleotides matching TRBD2. CDR3 size: 15 residues. V was pared by 5 bases and J by 5 bases, with 10 bases of the junction left unmatched. Germline-derived CDR1 and CDR2 are SGHTA and FQGNSA.

As DNA, the CDR3 is TGTGCCAGCGCCTTAGCGAAAGACTCTGGAAACACCATATATTTT. It is translated as CASALAKDSGNTIYF. J is TRBJ1-3 and V is TRBV2, with D uncertain. Germline V gives CDR1 SNHLY, CDR2 FYNNEI. Trimming shortened V by 8 bases and J by 0 bases, and 14 bases separated the two germline ends. This CDR3 is built from 15 residues.

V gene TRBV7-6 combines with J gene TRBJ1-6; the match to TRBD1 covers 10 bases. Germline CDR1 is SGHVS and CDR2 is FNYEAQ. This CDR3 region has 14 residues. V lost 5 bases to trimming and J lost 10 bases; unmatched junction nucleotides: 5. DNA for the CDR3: TGTGCCAGCAGCGACGACAGGGGGCGGTCACCCCTCCACTTT. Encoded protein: CASSDDRGRSPLHF.

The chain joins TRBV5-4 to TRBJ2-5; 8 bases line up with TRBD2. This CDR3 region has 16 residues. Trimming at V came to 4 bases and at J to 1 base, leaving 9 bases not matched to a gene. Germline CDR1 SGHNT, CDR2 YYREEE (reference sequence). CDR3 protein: CASSAEGAGGQETQYF. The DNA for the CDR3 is TGTGCCAGCAGCGCCGAGGGTGCGGGGGGCCAAGAGACCCAGTACTTC.

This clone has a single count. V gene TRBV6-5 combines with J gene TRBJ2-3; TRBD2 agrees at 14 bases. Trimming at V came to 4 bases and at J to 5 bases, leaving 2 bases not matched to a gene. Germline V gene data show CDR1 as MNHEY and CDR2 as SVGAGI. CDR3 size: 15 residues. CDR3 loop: CASSLGTSGGDTQYF. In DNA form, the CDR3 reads TGTGCCAGCAGTTTAGGGACTAGCGGGGGAGATACGCAGTATTTT.

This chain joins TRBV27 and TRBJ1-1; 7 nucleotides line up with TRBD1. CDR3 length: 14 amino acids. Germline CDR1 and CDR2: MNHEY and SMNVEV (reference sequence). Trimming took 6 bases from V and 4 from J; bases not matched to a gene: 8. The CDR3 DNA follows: TGTGCCAGCAGCGAGACAGGGTCGGTCACTGAAGCTTTCTTT. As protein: CASSETGSVTEAFF.

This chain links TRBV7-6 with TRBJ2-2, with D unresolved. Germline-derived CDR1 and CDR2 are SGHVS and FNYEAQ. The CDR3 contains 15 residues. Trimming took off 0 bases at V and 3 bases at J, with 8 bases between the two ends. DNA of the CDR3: TGTGCCAGCAGCTTAGCCGAGGTGCACACCGGGGAGCTGTTTTTT. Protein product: CASSLAEVHTGELFF.

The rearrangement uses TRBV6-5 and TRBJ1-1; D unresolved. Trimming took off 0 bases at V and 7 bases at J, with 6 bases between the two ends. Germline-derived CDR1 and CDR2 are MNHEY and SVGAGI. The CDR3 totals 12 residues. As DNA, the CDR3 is TGTGCCAGCAGTTACTCTGGGCGTGAAGCTTTCTTT. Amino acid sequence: CASSYSGREAFF.

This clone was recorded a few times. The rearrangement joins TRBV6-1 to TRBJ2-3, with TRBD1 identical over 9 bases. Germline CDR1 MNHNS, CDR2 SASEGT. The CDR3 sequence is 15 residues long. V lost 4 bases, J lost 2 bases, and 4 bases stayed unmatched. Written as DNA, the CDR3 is TGTGCCAGCAGTGCCGGGACAGGGCACACAGATACGCAGTATTTT. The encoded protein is CASSAGTGHTDTQYF.

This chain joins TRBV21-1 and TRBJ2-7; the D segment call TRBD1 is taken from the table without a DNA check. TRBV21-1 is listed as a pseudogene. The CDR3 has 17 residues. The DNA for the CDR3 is TGTGCCAGCAGCAAAGTGGACAGGGGATTAGGCGGATACGAGCAGTACTTC. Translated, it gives CASSKVDRGLGGYEQYF.

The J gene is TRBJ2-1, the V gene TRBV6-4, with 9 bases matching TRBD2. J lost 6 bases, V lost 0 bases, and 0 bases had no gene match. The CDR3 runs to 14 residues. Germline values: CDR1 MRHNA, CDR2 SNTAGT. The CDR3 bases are TGTGCCAGCAGTGACTCGCGGGGGGGCAATGAGCAGTTCTTC. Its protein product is CASSDSRGGNEQFF.

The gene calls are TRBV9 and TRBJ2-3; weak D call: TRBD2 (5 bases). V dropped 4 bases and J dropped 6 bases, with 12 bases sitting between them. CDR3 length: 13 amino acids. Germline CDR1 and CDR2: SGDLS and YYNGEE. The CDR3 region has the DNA TGTGCCAGCAGCTTCCAGTGGACTGATACGCAGTATTTT. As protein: CASSFQWTDTQYF.

CDR3 in amino acids: CASSLGTGVWSPLHF. The CDR3 DNA sequence: TGTGCCAGCAGTCTGGGGACAGGGGTTTGGTCACCCCTCCACTTT. J is TRBJ1-6 and V is TRBV6-5, with 10 positions matching TRBD1. The CDR3 consists of 15 residues. Trimming at V came to 5 bases and at J to 10 bases, leaving 8 bases not matched to a gene. Germline V gene data show CDR1 as MNHEY and CDR2 as SVGAGI.

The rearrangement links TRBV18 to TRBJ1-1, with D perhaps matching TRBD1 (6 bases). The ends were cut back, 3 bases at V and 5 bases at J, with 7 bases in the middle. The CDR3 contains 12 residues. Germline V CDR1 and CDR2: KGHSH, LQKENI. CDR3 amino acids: CASSPTGTEAFF. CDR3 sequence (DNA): TGTGCCAGCTCACCCACAGGGACTGAAGCTTTCTTT.

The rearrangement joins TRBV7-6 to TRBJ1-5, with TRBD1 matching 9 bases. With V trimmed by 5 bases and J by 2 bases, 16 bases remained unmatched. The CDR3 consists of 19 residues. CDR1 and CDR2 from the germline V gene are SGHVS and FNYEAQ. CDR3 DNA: TGTGCCAGCAGCCTTAACCGAGGGACAGGGCCGCGGGGCAATCAGCCCCAGCATTTT. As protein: CASSLNRGTGPRGNQPQHF.

The DNA of the CDR3 is TGTGCCAGCAGTTCCCTCGACAGGGGGCTCGGTGGCTACACCTTC. Its translation is CASSSLDRGLGGYTF. This chain uses TRBV27 with TRBJ1-2; 10 positions match TRBD1. The germline V gene has CDR1 MNHEY and CDR2 SMNVEV (reference sequence). This CDR3 region has 15 residues. V was clipped by 4 bases and J by 7 bases; unmatched bases: 9.